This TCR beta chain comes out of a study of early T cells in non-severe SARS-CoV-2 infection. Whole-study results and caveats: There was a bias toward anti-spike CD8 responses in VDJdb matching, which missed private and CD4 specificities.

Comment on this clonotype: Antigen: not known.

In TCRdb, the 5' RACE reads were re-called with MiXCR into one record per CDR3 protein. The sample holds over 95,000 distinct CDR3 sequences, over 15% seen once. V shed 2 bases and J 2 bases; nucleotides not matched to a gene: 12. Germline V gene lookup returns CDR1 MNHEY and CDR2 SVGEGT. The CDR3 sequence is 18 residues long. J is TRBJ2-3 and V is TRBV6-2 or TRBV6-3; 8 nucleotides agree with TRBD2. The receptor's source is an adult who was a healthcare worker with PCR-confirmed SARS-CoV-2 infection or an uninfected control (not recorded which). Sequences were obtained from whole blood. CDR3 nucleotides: TGTGCCAGCAGTTACCGACTAGCGCGAAGGGTCTTCACAGATACGCAGTATTTT. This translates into CASSYRLARRVFTDTQYF.